These T cell receptor beta chains were read from a single sample in a study of beta chain features in type 1 diabetes. Profiled with immunoSEQ multiplex PCR; TCRdb holds only in-frame clones, not every one. The data show about 150,000 clones, approximately 8.1% seen once. Specimen: central memory CD4+ T cells from blood. The receptors derive from a man between 18 and 29 years old in good health. The CDR3 runs from the conserved cysteine through the conserved F or W.

j_gene: TRBJ1-2
v_gene: TRBV2
CDR3aa: CASRAGQGANIAYGYTF

j_gene: TRBJ1-2
v_gene: TRBV7-3
CDR3aa: CASTLQAGDGYTF

j_gene: TRBJ2-2
v_gene: TRBV28
CDR3aa: CASSPSGRAGGELFF

j_gene: TRBJ1-2
v_gene: TRBV11-2
CDR3aa: CASSLGGSSGYTF

j_gene: TRBJ2-1
v_gene: TRBV7-3
CDR3aa: CASSLDNTSGKRFF

j_gene: TRBJ2-1
v_gene: TRBV11-2
CDR3aa: CASSLDLRGPEQFF

j_gene: .
v_gene: TRBV19
CDR3aa: CASSSGAGTGSYEQYF

j_gene: TRBJ1-2
v_gene: TRBV5-1
CDR3aa: CASAKLPTGDGYTF

j_gene: TRBJ1-5
v_gene: TRBV5-5
CDR3aa: CASSTGQGGGGFQPQHF

j_gene: TRBJ2-7
v_gene: TRBV18
CDR3aa: CASSLPPSRDREQYF

j_gene: TRBJ2-1
v_gene: TRBV7-2
CDR3aa: CASTRLAIRGPSNEQFF

j_gene: TRBJ1-2
v_gene: TRBV4-1
CDR3aa: CASSQDPGGGLVYTF

j_gene: TRBJ2-7
v_gene: TRBV9
CDR3aa: CASSVGSGARREQYF

j_gene: TRBJ2-5
v_gene: TRBV5-4
CDR3aa: CASSRQGQGGQETQYF

j_gene: TRBJ2-1
v_gene: TRBV5-6
CDR3aa: CASSLETGDEQFF

j_gene: TRBJ2-1
v_gene: TRBV7-2
CDR3aa: CASSPRHTASTYNEQFF

j_gene: TRBJ1-1
v_gene: TRBV28
CDR3aa: CASSKAGTGGDTEAFF

j_gene: TRBJ2-3
v_gene: TRBV2
CDR3aa: CASRDTGTSKYF

j_gene: TRBJ2-5
v_gene: TRBV7-6
CDR3aa: CASSLTYGTPGQETQYF

j_gene: TRBJ2-2
v_gene: TRBV7-2
CDR3aa: CASSLSVRPGELFF

j_gene: TRBJ2-5
v_gene: TRBV20-1
CDR3aa: CSASRDRQYF

j_gene: TRBJ1-2
v_gene: TRBV4-2
CDR3aa: CASSQDRQGVYGYTF

j_gene: TRBJ2-7
v_gene: TRBV18
CDR3aa: CASSPGGQGRYEQYF

j_gene: TRBJ1-1
v_gene: TRBV5-4
CDR3aa: CATKPQTGVGGTEAFF

j_gene: TRBJ2-5
v_gene: TRBV28
CDR3aa: CASSAPGSGSETQYF

j_gene: TRBJ2-1
v_gene: TRBV7-2
CDR3aa: CASSPGTVAYNEQFF

j_gene: TRBJ2-1
v_gene: TRBV6-6
CDR3aa: CASSLTGRTYNEQFF

j_gene: TRBJ1-1
v_gene: TRBV4-1
CDR3aa: CASSQERRRMNTEAFF

j_gene: TRBJ1-2
v_gene: TRBV21-1
CDR3aa: CASSSGQPPGRGEVASYGYTF

j_gene: TRBJ2-2
v_gene: TRBV27
CDR3aa: CASSLVSSRLGGELFF

j_gene: TRBJ1-2
v_gene: TRBV4-2
CDR3aa: CASSRDMTGMSYGYTF

j_gene: TRBJ2-7
v_gene: TRBV12-2
CDR3aa: CARGTQTSGDRVSYEQYF

j_gene: TRBJ2-1
v_gene: TRBV5-4
CDR3aa: CASSLTHSGRARNEQFF

j_gene: TRBJ2-2
v_gene: TRBV5-4
CDR3aa: CASSGSGSRPGELFF

j_gene: TRBJ2-3
v_gene: TRBV5-1
CDR3aa: CASSGRTGFGGDTQYF